This is a list of T cell receptor beta chains from one sample in a study of T-cell reconstitution after alpha-beta-depleted transplantation in children. TCRdb analysed the PCR reads with MiXCR anew, one entry per CDR3 protein. There are hundreds of thousands of distinct CDR3 sequences in the sample; 6.5% to 10% occur only once, and 6% to 7% lies in the top ten. The sample in question was PBMCs, mostly from graft donor cells, obtained 180 days after TCRalphabeta/CD19-depleted stem cell transplant. Receptor source: a male patient aged 5 to 17 who had a stem cell transplant for acute lymphoblastic leukemia, so the T cells may come from the graft donor. Each CDR3 is given with its conserved first and last residue. The order of the fields is V gene, D gene, J gene, clone size, CDR3 protein, CDR3 DNA. The D gene is left open where the match is weak. Expanded clones get a size class; other rows say once, few or many, or leave the size out.

TRBV7-2	-	TRBJ2-5	many	CASSPGRAQETQYF	TGTGCCAGCAGCCCAGGAAGAGCTCAAGAGACCCAGTACTTC
TRBV25-1	-	TRBJ2-2	many	CASSEDLTNTGELFF	TGTGCCAGCAGTGAAGACTTGACGAACACCGGGGAGCTGTTTTTT
TRBV7-2	-	TRBJ1-1	many	CASTPLGPSGYTEAFF	TGTGCCAGCACCCCTTTAGGTCCGTCGGGCTACACTGAAGCTTTCTTT
TRBV11-2	-	TRBJ2-7	many	CASRSTGSLEQYF	TGTGCCAGCAGATCGACAGGAAGCCTCGAGCAGTACTTC
TRBV29-1	-	TRBJ2-7	many	CSVAGRAAYEQYF	TGCAGCGTTGCGGGCAGGGCGGCTTACGAGCAGTACTTC
TRBV2	TRBD2	TRBJ2-7	-	CASASSGGSYEQYF	TGTGCCAGCGCCTCTAGCGGGGGCAGTTACGAGCAGTACTTC
TRBV12-3/TRBV12-4	-	TRBJ1-1	many	CASSLAGLRANTEAFF	TGTGCCAGCAGTTTAGCGGGACTACGGGCGAACACTGAAGCTTTCTTT
TRBV5-1	-	TRBJ2-7	many	CASSLVGQSYEQYF	TGCGCCAGCAGCTTGGTTGGGCAAAGCTACGAGCAGTACTTC
TRBV7-2	-	TRBJ2-3	many	CASSTGPPGPTDTQYF	TGTGCCAGCAGCACCGGACCCCCGGGGCCCACAGATACGCAGTATTTT
TRBV12-3/TRBV12-4	-	TRBJ1-1	many	CASSRWTGSTEAFF	TGTGCCAGCAGCCGCTGGACGGGGAGCACTGAAGCTTTCTTT
TRBV28	-	TRBJ1-2	-	CASSMDSDNYGYTF	TGTGCCAGCAGTATGGATTCGGACAACTATGGCTACACCTTC
TRBV9	-	TRBJ2-1	many	CASSVGWVLEHNEQFF	TGTGCCAGCAGCGTAGGCTGGGTCCTAGAGCACAATGAGCAGTTCTTC
TRBV20-1	-	TRBJ2-7	many	CSAVGLEQYF	TGCAGTGCCGTCGGGCTTGAGCAGTACTTC
TRBV12-3/TRBV12-4	-	TRBJ2-1	many	CASSLGDSVYNEQFF	TGTGCCAGCAGTTTAGGGGATAGCGTCTACAATGAGCAGTTCTTC
TRBV10-3	TRBD1	TRBJ2-3	many	CAILDRPAQGATQYF	TGTGCCATCCTAGACAGGCCCGCACAGGGGGCTACGCAGTATTTT
TRBV12-3/TRBV12-4	-	TRBJ2-5	many	CASRYITGGGETQYF	TGTGCCAGCAGATACATTACAGGAGGGGGTGAGACCCAGTACTTC
TRBV7-6	-	TRBJ1-2	many	CASSLDWGMGYTF	TGTGCCAGCAGCTTAGATTGGGGAATGGGCTACACCTTC
TRBV28	-	TRBJ2-2	many	CASSFSGPLAGELFF	TGTGCCAGCAGTTTCTCTGGACCTCTCGCCGGGGAGCTGTTTTTT
TRBV18	TRBD1	TRBJ2-6	many	CASGLGQLTSGANVLTF	TGTGCCAGCGGGTTGGGACAGTTGACCTCTGGGGCCAACGTCCTGACTTTC
TRBV20-1	-	TRBJ2-3	many	CSARSFRKGTDTQYF	TGCAGTGCTAGATCCTTTAGGAAGGGTACAGATACGCAGTATTTT
TRBV4-1	TRBD2	TRBJ2-5	-	CASSQSGGLATQKTQYF	TGCGCCAGCAGCCAATCGGGGGGACTAGCTACCCAAAAGACCCAGTACTTC
TRBV7-6	TRBD2	TRBJ2-3	many	CASSLDYPLAGERLGTDTQYF	TGTGCCAGCAGCTTAGACTACCCCCTAGCGGGAGAAAGATTAGGCACAGATACGCAGTATTTT
TRBV7-9	-	TRBJ1-5	-	CASSRGQIGSHKNQPQHF	TGTGCCAGCAGCCGCGGACAGATAGGCAGCCACAAGAATCAGCCCCAGCATTTT
TRBV28	-	TRBJ1-3	many	CASSPPRRLRNTIYF	TGTGCCAGCAGTCCCCCCCGACGCCTTCGAAACACCATATATTTT
TRBV11-2	TRBD1	TRBJ1-4	-	CASSAMEDRGGGKLFF	TGTGCCAGCAGCGCTATGGAAGACAGGGGAGGGGGAAAACTGTTTTTT
TRBV6-5	-	TRBJ1-3	many	CASKTRSGNTIYF	TGTGCCAGCAAGACACGCTCTGGAAACACCATATATTTT
TRBV5-4	-	TRBJ2-5	many	CASSLLQGETQYF	TGTGCCAGCAGCTTGTTGCAGGGTGAGACCCAGTACTTC